This TCR beta chain was captured in a study of control samples from healthy donors and cancer patients. Germline V gene sequence: CDR1 LNHDA, CDR2 SQIVND (reference sequence). Trimming cost V 4 bases and J 2 bases; bases outside gene matches: 5. This CDR3 has 15 residues. The table came from immunoSEQ multiplex PCR; TCRdb's copy has only in-frame clones and leaves some out. There are about 150,000 clones in the sample; 94% occur only once, and approximately 6% lies in the top ten. The V gene is TRBV19, the J gene TRBJ2-1; 7 nucleotides agree with TRBD1. The sequence derives from a man aged 40-55 years in good health. What was sequenced was blood. CDR3 nucleotides: TGTGCCAGTAGTAGCAACAGGGGCACCTACAATGAGCAGTTCTTC. Its translation is CASSSNRGTYNEQFF. The whole variable domain, remainder taken from reference TRBV19 and TRBJ2-1, is DGGITQSPKYLFRKEGQNVTLSCEQNLNHDAMYWYRQDPGQGLRLIYYSQIVNDFQKGDIAEGYSVSREKKESFPLTVTSAQKNPTAFYLCASSSNRGTYNEQFFGPGTRLTVL.